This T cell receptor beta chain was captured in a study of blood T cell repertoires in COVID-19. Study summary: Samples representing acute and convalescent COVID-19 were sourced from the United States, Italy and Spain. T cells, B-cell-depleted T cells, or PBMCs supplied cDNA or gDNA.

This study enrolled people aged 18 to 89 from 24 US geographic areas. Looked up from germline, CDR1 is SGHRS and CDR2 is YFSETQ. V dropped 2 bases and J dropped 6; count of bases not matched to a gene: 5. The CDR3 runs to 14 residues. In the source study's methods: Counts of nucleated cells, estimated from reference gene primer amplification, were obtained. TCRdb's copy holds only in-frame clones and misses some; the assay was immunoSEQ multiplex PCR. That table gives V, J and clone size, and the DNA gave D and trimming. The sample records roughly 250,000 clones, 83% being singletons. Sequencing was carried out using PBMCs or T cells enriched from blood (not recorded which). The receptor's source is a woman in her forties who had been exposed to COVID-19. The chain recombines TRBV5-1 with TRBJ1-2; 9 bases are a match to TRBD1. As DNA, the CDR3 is TGCGCCAGCAGCTTACACAGGGGGCAAGATGGCTACACCTTC. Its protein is CASSLHRGQDGYTF.